Here is one TCR beta chain with its context. The target antigen is unknown. Germline-derived CDR1 and CDR2 are MNHEY and SVGAGI. The CDR3 runs to 13 residues. V dropped 4 bases and J dropped 2 bases, with 8 bases sitting between them. This entry is derived from a study of T cell responses to AZD1222 COVID-19 vaccine. Study-level findings and limits: Nearly half of spike-specific TCRs reportedly target variant regions that are unmutated in the B.1.351 and B.1.1.7 variants. Clonal diversity may have been underestimated in mostly white British donors.

The repertoire was sequenced with immunoSEQ multiplex PCR; TCRdb's copy has only in-frame clones and lacks some. Among roughly 120,000 clones listed, around 90% were seen once. Sequencing was performed on peripheral blood, taken 28 days after the second AZD1222 dose. The chain carries TRBV6-5 and TRBJ1-1; D is uncertain. The sequence came from an adult who received the AZD1222 COVID-19 vaccine. The CDR3 sequence is CASSWGINTEAFF. The CDR3 DNA follows: TGTGCCAGCAGTTGGGGTATTAACACTGAAGCTTTCTTT.